The clone carrying this T cell receptor (beta chain) was recorded a few times. This may come from a read error, since a much larger clone is one base off. This sample was taken from a study of blood T cells in healthy people across ages. Then a second PCR, running roughly 7 to 11 cycles, was carried out with a sample-barcoded 5' primer and a J-beta primer mix. TCRdb analysed the 5' RACE reads with MiXCR anew, one entry per CDR3 protein. This table holds some 930,000 distinct CDR3 sequences, 25% to 30% found once. The sample also formed part of further work on T cells of mothers and their children.

This clonotype was obtained from a woman between 40 and 50 years old in good health. Material: blood.

CDR3 loop: CASSWARANTEAFF. The CDR3 coding sequence is TGTGCCAGCAGCTGGGCCAGAGCGAACACTGAAGCTTTCTTT. V usage is TRBV5-4 and J usage is TRBJ1-1, with D uncertain. This CDR3 is 14 amino acids long. Germline CDR1 is SGHNT and CDR2 is YYREEE (reference sequence). Between the trimmed V and J ends, which lost 3 bases and 1 base, there was a span of 10 bases. Based on the CDR3 plus reference TRBV5-4 and TRBJ1-1, the full variable domain is ETGVTQSPTHLIKTRGQQVTLRCSSQSGHNTVSWYQQALGQGPQFIFQYYREEENGRGNFPPRFSGLQFPNYSSELNVNALELDDSALYLCASSWARANTEAFFGQGTRLTVV.